A single T cell receptor (beta chain) is shown here with its context. Its matching antigen is unknown. These data originate in a study of blood T cells in healthy people across ages. Sample-barcoded 5' priming and a J-beta primer mix drove a second PCR of roughly 6 to 12 cycles. In TCRdb, the 5' RACE reads were re-called with MiXCR into one record per CDR3 protein. Among over 600,000 distinct CDR3 sequences listed, just over 55% were seen once. Researchers collected about 10 milliliters of peripheral blood from every single donor. CDR3 length equals 15 residues. Trimming took 2 bases from V and 4 from J, leaving 11 bases between them. Germline CDR1 reads LGHNA; CDR2 reads YSLEER. Study-level findings and limits: Estimates drawn from one million T cells were deemed to understate diversity. More naive CD4+ cells and higher diversity were found in long-lived than in aged donors. Naive T cell percentage strongly correlated with TCR beta diversity.

The sequenced sample was blood. This receptor was obtained from a man aged 40-49 years in good health. V gene TRBV4-3 combines with J gene TRBJ1-4, with a weak D call TRBD1 (6 bases). The DNA of the CDR3 is TGCGCCAGCAGCCAAATGGGAGGGGGTAATGAAAAACTGTTTTTT. It specifies CASSQMGGGNEKLFF.